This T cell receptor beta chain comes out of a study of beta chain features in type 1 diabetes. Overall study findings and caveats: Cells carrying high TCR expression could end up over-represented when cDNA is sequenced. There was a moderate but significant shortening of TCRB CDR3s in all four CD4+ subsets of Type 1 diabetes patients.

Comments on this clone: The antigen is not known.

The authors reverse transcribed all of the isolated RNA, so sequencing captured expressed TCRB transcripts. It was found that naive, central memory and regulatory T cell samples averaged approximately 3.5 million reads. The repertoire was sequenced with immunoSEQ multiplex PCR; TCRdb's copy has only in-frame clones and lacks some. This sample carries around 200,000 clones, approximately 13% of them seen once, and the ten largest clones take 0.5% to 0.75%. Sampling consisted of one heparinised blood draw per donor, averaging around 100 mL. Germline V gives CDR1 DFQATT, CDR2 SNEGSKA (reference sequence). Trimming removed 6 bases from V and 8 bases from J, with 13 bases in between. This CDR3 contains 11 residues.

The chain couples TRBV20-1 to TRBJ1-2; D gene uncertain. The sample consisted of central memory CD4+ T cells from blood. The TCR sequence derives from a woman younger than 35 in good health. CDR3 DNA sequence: TGCAGTGCCGCCCCCCGGGTGGGCTACACCTTC. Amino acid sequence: CSAAPRVGYTF.